This TCR beta chain was sequenced during a study of blood T cell repertoires in COVID-19 (TCRdb year 2020). Notes on the research overall: The collaborator samples originated in the United States, Italy and Spain and spanned the acute and convalescent phases of COVID-19. The prospective study material was composed of cDNA or gDNA derived from T cells, B-cell-depleted T cells, or PBMCs. Deeply sampled blood TCRbeta repertoires from subjects exposed to, actively infected with, or recovered from COVID-19 were included in the dataset. The repertoires were released in a freely available public database intended as a resource for research on the immune response to SARS-CoV-2. The samples were drawn from the first 160 participants of the ongoing ImmuneRACE study and from more than 1,000 subjects provided by 6 global collaborators. The sample metadata nearly always contained a de-identified subject ID, COVID-19 status, age in years and sex. Where HLA class I and class II types were available, the types were taken from metadata supplied by the sample provider, not from assay-based typing. Here is what the overall study found, with its caveats: The amount of clinical and demographic metadata varied by source and participant and was provided uncurated.

TCRbeta CDR3 regions were amplified from genomic DNA by means of the immunoSEQ Assay, a bias-controlled multiplex PCR. As for how the authors treated the data: The number of nucleated cells in each sample was estimated by amplification of reference gene primers within the assay. To quantify the absolute abundance of each unique TCRbeta CDR3 rearrangement, sequence reads were collapsed and filtered. For each sample, productive Simpson clonality was calculated by taking the square root of Simpson's diversity index across productive rearrangements. TCRdb re-hosts the immuneACCESS table, in-frame sequences only. Its copies lack some clones; in the studies checked, an unresolved V gene accounts for under half of them, and the cause for the rest is not known. V and J calls and clone size come straight from that table; D and trimming were deduced from the DNA. This sample holds 250,000 to 300,000 clones; approximately 85% were observed only once. Of the sample, about 11% falls within the top ten clones.

Whole blood was collected in K2EDTA tubes by collaborating institutions according to the institutions' own protocols. Collaborator samples were shipped for TCRbeta analysis as frozen whole blood, isolated PBMCs, or DNA extracted from either sample type. This clone showed up just a few times. Its cognate antigen has yet to be identified. One base away there is no much larger clone; base qualities are not given. This receptor was taken from a woman in her 70s with acute or convalescent COVID-19. Sequencing was performed on peripheral blood.

The nucleotide sequence is given as TGTGCCAGCAGCCAAGTTTCGTATGGACAGCACAATCAGCCCCAGCATTTT. This translates into CASSQVSYGQHNQPQHF. The chain joins TRBV3-1 (or the pseudogene TRBV3-2) to TRBJ1-5; a tentative D call is TRBD1 (6 bases match). CDR1 is given as LGHDT and CDR2 as YNNKEL, both from the germline V gene (reference sequence). V is reduced by 1 base and J by 3 bases, leaving a spacing of 16 bases between them. Taken from cysteine to phenylalanine, the CDR3 has 17 residues. The kept DNA is CDR3 alone, 51 bases in frame from the first base.